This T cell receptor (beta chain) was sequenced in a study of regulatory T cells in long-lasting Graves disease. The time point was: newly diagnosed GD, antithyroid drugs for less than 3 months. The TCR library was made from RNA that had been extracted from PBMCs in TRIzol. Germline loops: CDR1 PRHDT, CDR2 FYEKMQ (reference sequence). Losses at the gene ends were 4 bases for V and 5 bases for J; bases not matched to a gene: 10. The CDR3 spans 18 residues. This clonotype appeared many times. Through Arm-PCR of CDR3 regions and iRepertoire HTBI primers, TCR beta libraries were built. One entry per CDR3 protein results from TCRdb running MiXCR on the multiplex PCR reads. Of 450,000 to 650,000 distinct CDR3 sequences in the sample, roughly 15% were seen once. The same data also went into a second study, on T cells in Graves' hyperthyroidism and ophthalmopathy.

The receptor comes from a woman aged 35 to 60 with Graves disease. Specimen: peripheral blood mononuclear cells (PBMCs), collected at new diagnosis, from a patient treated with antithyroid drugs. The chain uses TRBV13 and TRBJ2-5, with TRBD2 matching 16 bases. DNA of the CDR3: TGTGCCAGCAGCTCAGGCGGGACTAGCGGGGGGGCAGGGGAGACCCAGTACTTC. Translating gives CASSSGGTSGGAGETQYF.